The 6 T cell receptor beta chains in this list originate from one sample, sequenced in a study of blood T cells in healthy people across ages. The authors ran a second PCR of roughly 7 to 11 cycles using a sample-barcoded 5' primer and a J-beta primer mix. TCRdb reprocessed the 5' RACE reads via MiXCR and lists one record per CDR3 protein. The sample has some 1.1 million distinct CDR3 sequences; 30% to 40% are singletons. Sequenced sample: blood. All receptors derive from a man between 18 and 29 years old in good health.

This clonotype was counted only a few times. This chain joins TRBV2 and TRBJ1-4; 7 nucleotides match TRBD1. The junction had 6 bases not matched to a gene; V was cut back by 5 bases and J by 6 bases. Germline V gene data show CDR1 as SNHLY and CDR2 as FYNNEI. The CDR3 consists of 14 residues. Written as DNA, the CDR3 is TGTGCCAGCAGTCCGGGACAGCTTTATGAAAAACTGTTTTTT. Its translation is CASSPGQLYEKLFF.

CDR3 in DNA: TGTGCCAGCAGTGAAACAGACGACGGGGATGAAAAACTGTTTTTT. It yields the protein CASSETDDGDEKLFF. The genes are TRBV6-1 and TRBJ1-4, with D unresolved. Trimming took off 2 bases at V and 6 bases at J, with 13 bases between the two ends. CDR3 length: 15 amino acids. CDR1 and CDR2 (germline): MNHNS, SASEGT.

The rearrangement joins TRBV9 to TRBJ1-2, with 9 bases lining up with TRBD1. CDR3 size: 15 residues. CDR1 and CDR2 from the germline V gene are SGDLS and YYNGEE. After removal of 3 bases from V and 6 bases from J, the junction contained 9 bases not matched to a gene. The CDR3: CASSASWGQGHGYTF. DNA of the CDR3: TGTGCCAGCAGCGCCTCTTGGGGACAGGGCCATGGCTACACCTTC.

This clonotype appeared a few times. V usage is TRBV20-1 and J usage is TRBJ1-5; D gene unclear. Germline V gene data show CDR1 as DFQATT and CDR2 as SNEGSKA (reference sequence). Between the trimmed V and J ends, which lost 5 bases and 7 bases, there was a span of 18 bases. There are 14 residues in the CDR3. The CDR3 region is CSAPLVGGRQPQHF. In nucleotides, the CDR3 is TGCAGTGCTCCCCTAGTGGGAGGGCGGCAGCCCCAGCATTTT.

In its sample, this clonotype was seen many times. The chain employs TRBV4-2 and TRBJ2-3; tentatively, D is TRBD1 (5 bases). The CDR3 is 15 residues long. V gave up 1 base and J gave up 3 bases, with 11 bases separating them. Germline-derived CDR1 and CDR2 are LGHNA and YNFKEQ. The CDR3 is CASSQGEQDTDTQYF. In nucleotides, the CDR3 is TGTGCCAGCAGCCAAGGTGAACAGGATACAGATACGCAGTATTTT.

This chain joins TRBV14 and TRBJ2-4; possibly TRBD2 for D (5 bases). Germline CDR1 is SGHDN and CDR2 is FVKESK. The CDR3 spans 11 residues. The ends were cut back, 3 bases at V and 10 bases at J, with 7 bases in the middle. Here the CDR3 DNA reads TGTGCCAGCAGCCACACGGGAATTCAGTACTTC. Encoded protein: CASSHTGIQYF.